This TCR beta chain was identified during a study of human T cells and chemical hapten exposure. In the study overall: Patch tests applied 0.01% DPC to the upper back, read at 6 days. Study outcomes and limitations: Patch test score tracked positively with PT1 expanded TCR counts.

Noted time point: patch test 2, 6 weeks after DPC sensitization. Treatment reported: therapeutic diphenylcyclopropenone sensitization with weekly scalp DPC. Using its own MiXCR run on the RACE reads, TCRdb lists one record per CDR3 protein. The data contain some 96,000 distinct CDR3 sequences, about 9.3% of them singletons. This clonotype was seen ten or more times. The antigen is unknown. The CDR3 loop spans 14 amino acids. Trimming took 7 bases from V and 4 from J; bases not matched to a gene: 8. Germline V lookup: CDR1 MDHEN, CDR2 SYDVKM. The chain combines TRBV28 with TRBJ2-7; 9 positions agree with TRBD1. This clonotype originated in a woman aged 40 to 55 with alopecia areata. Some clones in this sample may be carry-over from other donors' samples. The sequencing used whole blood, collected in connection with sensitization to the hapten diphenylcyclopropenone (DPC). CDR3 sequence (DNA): TGTGCCAGCATTATGACAGGGGGTGGGTACGAGCAGTACTTC. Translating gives CASIMTGGGYEQYF.